Listed here are 14 T cell receptor beta chains from one sample, sequenced in a study of OX40 agonist ivuxolimab in advanced cancers. The table came from immunoSEQ multiplex PCR; TCRdb's copy has only in-frame clones and leaves some out. The table records some 75,000 clones, around nine tenths of them present only once. The sample consisted of CD4+ or CD8+ T cells sorted from blood, taken in a trial of the OX40 agonist ivuxolimab. These receptors were taken from an adult with an advanced solid tumor such as melanoma, head and neck, liver or kidney cancer.

This clone appeared a single time. The J gene is TRBJ2-2, the V gene TRBV30; D is perhaps TRBD1 or TRBD2 (6 bases each). Germline V gene sequence: CDR1 GTSNPN, CDR2 SVGIG (reference sequence). V was pared by 0 bases and J by 7 bases, with 12 bases between. This CDR3 spans 14 amino acids. Here the CDR3 reads CAWSVTGAGGELFF. CDR3 DNA: TGTGCCTGGAGTGTGACGGGGGCCGGCGGGGAGCTGTTTTTT.

V is TRBV6-6 and J is TRBJ2-5; D might be TRBD1 (6 bases). Per germline, CDR1 MNHNY and CDR2 SVGAGI (reference sequence). This CDR3 has 13 amino acids. Trimming stripped 7 bases from V and 0 bases from J, with 9 bases between. The DNA for the CDR3 is TGTGCCAGCAAGGGGGATTACCAAGAGACCCAGTACTTC. Its protein product is CASKGDYQETQYF.

V and J are TRBV4-3 and TRBJ2-5; the D gene could be TRBD1 or TRBD2 (5 bases each). V was clipped by 0 bases and J by 4 bases, with 12 bases between them. The CDR3 sequence is 15 residues long. CDR1 and CDR2 from the germline V gene are LGHNA and YSLEER. The CDR3 sequence is CASSQERAGRETQYF. In DNA form, the CDR3 reads TGCGCCAGCAGCCAAGAACGGGCAGGGAGAGAGACCCAGTACTTC.

The chain employs TRBV15 and TRBJ1-5; possible D gene TRBD1, 5 bases. V was pared by 3 bases and J by 2 bases, with 14 bases between. The CDR3 runs 16 residues. Germline CDR1 LNHNV, CDR2 YYDKDF (reference sequence). This CDR3 reads CATSRDTQRGNQPQHF. The CDR3 region has the DNA TGTGCCACCAGCAGGGACACTCAACGGGGCAATCAGCCCCAGCATTTT.

The chain recombines TRBV18 with TRBJ1-1; D might be TRBD1 (6 bases). Looked up from germline, CDR1 is KGHSH and CDR2 is LQKENI. The CDR3 sequence is 15 residues long. Between the trimmed V and J ends, which lost 3 bases and 2 bases, there was a span of 13 bases. CDR3 nucleotides: TGTGCCAGCTCACCGAACTCGGACAGAAACACTGAAGCTTTCTTT. Residues: CASSPNSDRNTEAFF.

This chain links TRBV7-2 with TRBJ1-2; TRBD1 agrees at 10 bases. This CDR3 region has 14 residues. After removal of 6 bases from V and 6 bases from J, the junction contained 7 bases not matched to a gene. In germline, CDR1 is SGHTA, CDR2 FQGNSA. The CDR3 loop reads CASRTTGGANGYTF. Written as DNA, the CDR3 is TGTGCCAGCAGAACGACAGGGGGCGCGAATGGCTACACCTTC.

The V and J genes are TRBV7-6 and TRBJ1-2, with D unclear. CDR3 size: 13 residues. CDR1 SGHVS and CDR2 FNYEAQ come from the germline V gene. V was trimmed by 5 bases and J by 8 bases, leaving 15 bases between them. DNA for the CDR3: TGTGCCAGCAGCCAAGGACGCGGGTTAGGCTACACCTTC. Translating gives CASSQGRGLGYTF.

This clone occurred a few times. The chain couples TRBV12-5 to TRBJ1-6; D perhaps matches TRBD1 (6 bases). The CDR3 sequence is 15 residues long. Trimming shortened V by 6 bases and J by 7 bases, and 16 bases separated the two germline ends. Per germline, CDR1 LGHNT and CDR2 FRNRAP. The CDR3 reads CASGPGTSANSPLHF. As DNA, the CDR3 is TGTGCTAGTGGCCCTGGGACATCCGCCAATTCACCCCTCCACTTT.

V and J are TRBV4-2 and TRBJ1-2, with D possibly matching TRBD1 (5 bases). The V gene's germline CDR1 is LGHNA and CDR2 YNFKEQ. V was clipped by 4 bases and J by 11 bases, with 23 bases between them. The CDR3 spans 15 residues. CDR3 DNA: TGTGCCAGCAGCCCTTGGGGGGGAGACACCCTTCGATACACCTTC. This translates into CASSPWGGDTLRYTF.

This chain uses TRBV10-3 with TRBJ1-5; D remains unclear. V was clipped by 3 bases and J by 5 bases, with 14 bases between them. Germline-derived CDR1 and CDR2 are ENHRY and SYGVKD. The CDR3 loop spans 15 amino acids. CDR3 nucleotides: TGTGCCATCAGTGAAGGGTTGGAGGGCTATCAGCCCCAGCATTTT. Protein sequence: CAISEGLEGYQPQHF.

This chain links TRBV2 with TRBJ1-5, with D hard to call. CDR1 SNHLY and CDR2 FYNNEI come from the germline V gene. Trimming took off 3 bases at V and 4 bases at J, with 7 bases between the two ends. The CDR3 has 13 amino acids. The CDR3 nucleotides are TGTGCCAGCAGTGAGATGGGGAATCAGCCCCAGCATTTT. It is translated as CASSEMGNQPQHF.

This rearrangement joins TRBV7-8 to TRBJ1-2; D call uncertain. Per the germline V gene, CDR1 is SGHVS and CDR2 is FQNEAQ. CDR3 length: 14 amino acids. Trimming took 4 bases from V and 8 from J, leaving 17 bases between them. This CDR3 is CASSSFITDWGYTF. In DNA, the CDR3 is TGTGCCAGCAGCTCGTTCATTACGGACTGGGGCTACACCTTC. Drawing the rest from reference TRBV7-8 and TRBJ1-2, the complete variable domain is GAGVSQSPRYKVAKRGQDVALRCDPISGHVSLFWYQQALGQGPEFLTYFQNEAQLDKSGLPSDRFFAERPEGSVSTLKIQRTQQEDSAVYLCASSSFITDWGYTFGSGTRLTVV.

The rearrangement links TRBV5-1 to TRBJ2-5; 9 nucleotides match TRBD1. Germline CDR1 reads SGHRS; CDR2 reads YFSETQ. This CDR3 spans 14 amino acids. The V gene end was trimmed by 3 bases and the J gene end by 4 bases; junction bases not matched to a gene: 4. CDR3 in DNA: TGCGCCAGCAGCTGGGACAGGGCAGGAGAGACCCAGTACTTC. Protein: CASSWDRAGETQYF.

The V gene is TRBV18, the J gene TRBJ2-1, with D possibly matching TRBD2 (5 bases). Trimming took off 2 bases at V and 14 bases at J, with 16 bases between the two ends. The CDR3 spans 13 residues. In germline, CDR1 is KGHSH, CDR2 LQKENI. CDR3 nucleotides: TGTGCCAGCTCACCAACGGACTCCCTCATGGAGTTCTTC. It codes for CASSPTDSLMEFF.